This passage covers 2 T cell receptor beta chains from one sample sequenced in a study of persistence of HIV-infected CD4 T cells. The immunoSEQ assay was version 4, run in survey mode. Only in-frame clones appear in the TCRdb table, and some are missing; sequencing was by immunoSEQ multiplex PCR. The table has 40,000 to 60,000 clones, 70% to 90% seen once. No antigen has been identified for these receptors. Anti-CD3/anti-CD28 beads served as a nonspecific positive control stimulus. Responding CD4+ T cells were sorted by upregulation of both CD40 ligand and CD69. The specimen was CD4+ T cells sorted from PBMCs after approximately 19-hour stimulation, collected from a patient who received antiretroviral therapy. Receptor source: an adult woman with HIV who was CMV-seropositive.

The rearrangement links TRBV5-5 to TRBJ2-2, with D possibly TRBD2 on 5 matching bases. From germline, CDR1 is SGHKS and CDR2 YYEKEE (reference sequence). This CDR3 spans 16 amino acids. V dropped 4 bases and J dropped 2 bases, with 15 bases sitting between them. CDR3 coding DNA: TGTGCCAGCAGCGGCGAGGGCAGGAGAAACACCGGGGAGCTGTTTTTT. Protein product: CASSGEGRRNTGELFF.

J is TRBJ2-3 and V is TRBV4-1, with D possibly matching TRBD1 (6 bases). The CDR3 consists of 15 residues. Deletions cut 3 bases from V and 6 bases from J, with 16 bases between. CDR1 and CDR2 from the germline V gene are MGHRA and YSYEKL. CDR3 in DNA: TGCGCCAGCAGCCAGCGTCAAGGGGGAAGCGATACGCAGTATTTT. As protein: CASSQRQGGSDTQYF.